Shown below are 17 T cell receptor beta chains from a single sample sequenced in a study of blood T cell repertoires in COVID-19. The protocol was immunoSEQ multiplex PCR, while the TCRdb copy is restricted to in-frame clones and leaves out a portion. The table shows approximately 140,000 clones, with 70% to 85% occurring only once. What was sequenced was peripheral blood. The receptors originated from a woman at least 80 years old in a cohort sampled during active or convalescent COVID-19.

The chain combines TRBV7-8 with TRBJ1-1; no clear D. Germline-derived CDR1 and CDR2 are SGHVS and FQNEAQ. The CDR3 has 13 residues. V lost 5 bases to trimming and J lost 4 bases, with 11 bases between them. The DNA for the CDR3 is TGTGCCAGCAGCGCGTCTGGGCTCACTGAAGCTTTCTTT. Protein product: CASSASGLTEAFF.

This clone was recorded only once. The rearrangement links TRBV5-1 to TRBJ2-7; 9 nucleotides align to TRBD1. The germline V gene encodes CDR1 SGHRS and CDR2 YFSETQ. Trimming at V came to 2 bases and at J to 4 bases, leaving 7 bases not matched to a gene. CDR3 length: 15 amino acids. CDR3: CASSFTGGLLYEQYF. DNA for the CDR3: TGCGCCAGCAGCTTTACAGGGGGCTTGTTGTACGAGCAGTACTTC.

This clone showed up just once. This chain joins TRBV7-2 and TRBJ1-1; maybe TRBD1 (6 bases). V dropped 2 bases and J dropped 5 bases, with 18 bases sitting between them. Germline CDR1 is SGHTA and CDR2 is FQGNSA. The CDR3 is made up of 16 amino acids. The CDR3: CASSLRGGAIQTEAFF. The CDR3 DNA reads as TGTGCCAGCAGCTTAAGAGGGGGGGCTATCCAGACTGAAGCTTTCTTT.

This clone is a singleton in its sample. The chain carries TRBV5-6 and TRBJ2-7; TRBD2 matches 7 bases. The CDR3 spans 15 residues. Germline CDR1 reads SGHDT; CDR2 reads YYEEEE. The V segment lost 0 bases and the J segment 0 bases; nucleotides outside the gene matches: 3. CDR3: CASSLALAVSYEQYF. The CDR3, as DNA: TGTGCCAGCAGCTTGGCTCTAGCGGTCTCCTACGAGCAGTACTTC.

This clone was recorded only once. The CDR3 sequence: CASSDQYEQYV. CDR3 DNA: TGTGCCAGCAGTGATCAATACGAGCAGTACGTC. The chain joins TRBV6-1 to TRBJ2-7; no clear D gene. Per germline, CDR1 MNHNS and CDR2 SASEGT. Trimming removed 3 bases at V and 4 bases at J, with 4 bases between. The CDR3 runs to 11 residues.

The rearrangement joins TRBV5-4 to TRBJ2-5; weak D call: TRBD1 (5 bases). This CDR3 is built from 13 residues. With 0 bases removed from V and 5 bases from J, the gap between germline ends came to 8 bases. Germline V gives CDR1 SGHNT, CDR2 YYREEE (reference sequence). CDR3 nucleotides: TGTGCCAGCAGCTTGGAGGGGCGGGAGACCCAGTACTTC. Protein product: CASSLEGRETQYF.

This clone was detected only once. The V gene is TRBV3-1 (or the pseudogene TRBV3-2), the J gene TRBJ1-1; a weak D match, TRBD1 (6 bases). The CDR3 is made up of 14 amino acids. Looked up from germline, CDR1 is LGHDT and CDR2 is YNNKEL (reference sequence). V was trimmed by 3 bases and J by 4 bases, leaving 12 bases between them. The CDR3 DNA reads TGTGCCAGCAGCCAGAAGGGGGGGAGCACTGAAGCTTTCTTT. Residues: CASSQKGGSTEAFF.

The chain carries TRBV6-5 and TRBJ2-1; TRBD2 is a possible D gene (6 bases). The CDR3 covers 15 residues. Germline V gene lookup returns CDR1 MNHEY and CDR2 SVGAGI. Trimming took 2 bases from V and 1 from J, leaving 9 bases between them. The DNA of the CDR3 is TGTGCCAGCAGTTACAAGGCGGGGTCCTACAATGAGCAGTTCTTC. It encodes CASSYKAGSYNEQFF.

The V call is TRBV30, the J call TRBJ1-1; D is undetermined. V was shortened by 2 bases and J by 1 base, with 8 bases between the two germline ends. The CDR3 totals 13 residues. Germline CDR1 GTSNPN, CDR2 SVGIG (reference sequence). This chain's CDR3 is CAWSMGPNTEAFF. The CDR3, as DNA: TGTGCCTGGAGTATGGGCCCGAACACTGAAGCTTTCTTT.

V gene TRBV3-1 (or the pseudogene TRBV3-2) combines with J gene TRBJ1-1, with 8 bases lining up with TRBD1. The CDR3 length is 13 residues. The J segment lost 3 bases and the V segment lost 4 bases, leaving 1 base of the junction unmatched. Germline V lookup: CDR1 LGHDT, CDR2 YNNKEL (reference sequence). In DNA form, the CDR3 reads TGTGCCAGCAGCCGGGGACAGGACACTGAAGCTTTCTTT. This sequence encodes CASSRGQDTEAFF.

This clone occurred a few times. The chain is built from TRBV19 and TRBJ2-5; D is perhaps TRBD2 (6 bases). The CDR3 runs to 15 residues. V was trimmed by 7 bases and J by 5 bases, leaving 20 bases between them. CDR1 LNHDA and CDR2 SQIVND come from the germline V gene (reference sequence). The CDR3 DNA is TGTGCCAGTACCGCACAAGAGGCAGGGAGGGAGACCCAGTACTTC. This codes for CASTAQEAGRETQYF. The full variable domain, its missing parts supplied by reference TRBV19 and TRBJ2-5, is DGGITQSPKYLFRKEGQNVTLSCEQNLNHDAMYWYRQDPGQGLRLIYYSQIVNDFQKGDIAEGYSVSREKKESFPLTVTSAQKNPTAFYLCASTAQEAGRETQYFGPGTRLLVL.

The chain links TRBV24-1 to TRBJ2-6; D gene unclear. Trimming took off 3 bases at V and 0 bases at J, with 5 bases between the two ends. The CDR3 is 15 amino acids. Germline lookup yields CDR1 KGHDR and CDR2 SFDVKD. DNA for the CDR3: TGTGCCACCAGTGATACCAGCTCTGGGGCCAACGTCCTGACTTTC. As protein: CATSDTSSGANVLTF.

The chain has TRBV10-3 and TRBJ2-7, with 8 bases aligning to TRBD1. V was clipped by 4 bases and J by 4 bases; unmatched bases: 9. The CDR3 runs to 15 residues. CDR1 is ENHRY, CDR2 SYGVKD, per germline. The CDR3 loop is CAISVGSGQAYEQYF. In nucleotides, the CDR3 is TGTGCCATCAGTGTGGGCTCGGGACAGGCTTACGAGCAGTACTTC.

The J gene is TRBJ1-1, the V gene TRBV6-5; possibly TRBD1 for D (5 bases). CDR3 size: 13 residues. With 7 bases removed from V and 4 bases from J, the gap between germline ends came to 13 bases. From germline, CDR1 is MNHEY and CDR2 SVGAGI. CDR3 region: CASTRTGGTEAFF. The CDR3 nucleotides are TGTGCCAGCACCCGAACCGGGGGCACTGAAGCTTTCTTT.

The rearrangement joins TRBV3-1 (or the pseudogene TRBV3-2) to TRBJ2-2, with D possibly TRBD2 on 5 matching bases. Germline assignment: CDR1 LGHDT and CDR2 YNNKEL (reference sequence). CDR3 length equals 15 residues. Trimming pared 4 bases from V and 5 bases from J, leaving 14 bases between. The CDR3 loop reads CASSPPGMQTGELFF. CDR3 nucleotide sequence: TGTGCCAGCAGCCCCCCCGGGATGCAAACCGGGGAGCTGTTTTTT.

This chain joins TRBV7-6 and TRBJ2-5; 8 bases are shared with TRBD1. The CDR3 spans 14 residues. The trim removed 1 base at V and 5 bases at J, leaving 3 bases unmatched. The germline CDR1 and CDR2 sequences are SGHVS and FNYEAQ. CDR3 residues: CASSLGTGLETQYF. As DNA, the CDR3 is TGTGCCAGCAGCTTAGGGACAGGGTTGGAGACCCAGTACTTC. The full variable domain, rest sourced from reference TRBV7-6 and TRBJ2-5, is GAGVSQSPRYKVTKRGQDVALRCDPISGHVSLYWYRQALGQGPEFLTYFNYEAQQDKSGLPNDRFSAERPEGSISTLTIQRTEQRDSAMYRCASSLGTGLETQYFGPGTRLLVL.

The chain links TRBV24-1 to TRBJ1-2; weak D call: TRBD1 (6 bases). CDR3 length: 13 residues. Looked up from germline, CDR1 is KGHDR and CDR2 is SFDVKD. Trimming took off 4 bases at V and 8 bases at J, with 13 bases between the two ends. CDR3 loop: CATSEEQGGGYTF. The CDR3, as DNA: TGTGCCACCAGTGAGGAACAGGGAGGGGGCTACACCTTC.